This TCR beta chain appears in the sequencing data of a study of blood T cell repertoires in COVID-19. Background on the study: The analysed material was cDNA or gDNA that came from T cells, B-cell-depleted T cells, or PBMCs.

Germline V gene lookup returns CDR1 KGHDR and CDR2 SFDVKD. There are 17 residues in the CDR3. V gave up 7 bases and J gave up 4 bases; unmatched junction bases: 11. Only in-frame clones appear in the TCRdb table, and some are missing; sequencing was by immunoSEQ multiplex PCR. This sample yields some 180,000 clones, of which approximately 86% are seen a single time; roughly 25% belongs to the top ten. This clone appeared a single time. In assigning cohorts, the study relied on participant-reported clinical history. The gene calls are TRBV24-1 and TRBJ2-1; 11 nucleotides align to TRBD2. What was sequenced was PBMCs or T cells enriched from blood (not recorded which). This TCR was sampled from a woman aged 40 to 50 in a cohort exposed to, infected with or recovered from COVID-19 (not recorded which). This CDR3 reads CATRDLILAGDYNEQFF. For the CDR3, the DNA is TGTGCCACCAGGGACTTGATACTAGCGGGGGATTACAATGAGCAGTTCTTC.